Below, 11 T cell receptor beta chains from the same sample are listed, as sequenced in a study of cytomegalovirus exposure and HLA in healthy donors. The PCR used 60 Vbeta and 13 Jbeta primers. Sequenced by immunoSEQ multiplex PCR; TCRdb stores in-frame clones only, minus some. The sample has tens of thousands of clones; about 72% are singletons. The specimen sequenced was PBMCs. All receptors come from a man aged 25 to 45 in good health and CMV-seronegative.

This chain uses TRBV23-1 with TRBJ1-2; 9 nucleotides align to TRBD1. TRBV23-1 carries the ORF label, with uncertain function. V lost 2 bases, J lost 3 bases, and 7 bases stayed unmatched. CDR3 length equals 16 residues. CDR3 sequence: CASSQKRTGAHYGYTF. CDR3 nucleotides: TGCGCCAGCAGTCAAAAGAGGACAGGGGCCCACTATGGCTACACCTTC.

This clone is termed medium-sized. The rearrangement joins TRBV6-1 to TRBJ1-1; the D gene is possibly TRBD1 (6 bases). Germline-derived CDR1 and CDR2 are MNHNS and SASEGT. CDR3 size: 16 residues. V was pared by 3 bases and J by 1 base, with 15 bases between. The CDR3 sequence is CASSEWPGHSNTEAFF. CDR3 sequence (DNA): TGTGCCAGCAGTGAGTGGCCGGGACACTCGAACACTGAAGCTTTCTTT.

Only one count was recorded for this clone. DNA of the CDR3: TGTGCCAGCAGCTTGGCTAGCGGGGGAGAGACCCAGTACTTC. Translation: CASSLASGGETQYF. The chain uses TRBV5-6 and TRBJ2-5; 10 bases are a match to TRBD2. V lost 0 bases and J lost 4; bases outside the gene matches: 0. Germline assignment: CDR1 SGHDT and CDR2 YYEEEE. The CDR3 covers 14 residues.

This clone has more than one count but fewer than ten. The V and J genes are TRBV28 and TRBJ1-3; D might be TRBD1 (6 bases). The V gene's germline CDR1 is MDHEN and CDR2 SYDVKM. This CDR3 region has 16 residues. V was clipped by 3 bases and J by 3 bases, with 15 bases between them. Written as DNA, the CDR3 is TGTGCCAGCAGTTTCCATAACAGGGTCTATGGAAACACCATATATTTT. Its protein is CASSFHNRVYGNTIYF.

V gene TRBV10-3 combines with J gene TRBJ1-5; the match to TRBD1 covers 7 bases. The CDR3 totals 15 residues. Trimming cost V 7 bases and J 3 bases; bases outside gene matches: 9. Germline loops: CDR1 ENHRY, CDR2 SYGVKD. In nucleotides, the CDR3 is TGTGCCATCAAGGGTGAGACAGGGTCCAATCAGCCCCAGCATTTT. Its translation: CAIKGETGSNQPQHF.

This clone came up a few times. The CDR3 protein is CASTPPGQGSAYEQYF. The CDR3 DNA follows: TGCGCCAGCACCCCCCCGGGACAGGGGAGCGCCTACGAGCAGTACTTC. The chain recombines TRBV10-2 with TRBJ2-7; 10 bases line up with TRBD1. Unmatched junction bases numbered 11, after V lost 7 bases and J lost 2 bases. Per the germline V gene, CDR1 is WSHSY and CDR2 is SAAADI. CDR3 length equals 16 residues.

This chain links TRBV7-9 with TRBJ1-1, with 9 bases lining up with TRBD1. Per the germline V gene, CDR1 is SEHNR and CDR2 is FQNEAQ (reference sequence). The CDR3 loop spans 15 amino acids. V gave up 8 bases and J gave up 1 base; unmatched junction bases: 8. The CDR3 DNA reads as TGTGCCAGCGGGCCGAGACAGGGGGGGAACACTGAAGCTTTCTTT. Protein: CASGPRQGGNTEAFF.

The chain couples TRBV6-1 to TRBJ1-2, with D unresolved. Trimming stripped 1 base from V and 4 bases from J, with 10 bases between. CDR1 is MNHNS, CDR2 SASEGT, per germline. The CDR3 is 14 amino acids. The CDR3 nucleotides read TGTGCCAGCAGTGAAGTTGCAGATCCCTATGGCTACACCTTC. Its translation is CASSEVADPYGYTF.

This clone was picked up one time. V gene TRBV6-5 combines with J gene TRBJ1-1; a weak D match, TRBD1 (5 bases). CDR3 length equals 14 residues. Trimming took off 6 bases at V and 1 base at J, with 12 bases between the two ends. Germline V lookup: CDR1 MNHEY, CDR2 SVGAGI. The DNA for the CDR3 is TGTGCCAGCAGCCGTTCGACAGCGAACACTGAAGCTTTCTTT. Amino acid sequence: CASSRSTANTEAFF.

This sequence joins TRBV11-2 and TRBJ2-1; 7 bases line up with TRBD1. After removal of 1 base from V and 8 bases from J, the junction contained 5 bases not matched to a gene. The CDR3 runs to 14 residues. Germline assignment: CDR1 SGHAT and CDR2 FQNNGV. CDR3 in DNA: TGTGCCAGCAGCTTAGCAGGGGGTGAAGATGAGCAGTTCTTC. This encodes CASSLAGGEDEQFF.

The V call is TRBV6-4, the J call TRBJ1-4; D is unclear. CDR3 size: 14 residues. V was trimmed by 6 bases and J by 3 bases, leaving 11 bases between them. The germline V gene encodes CDR1 MRHNA and CDR2 SNTAGT. CDR3 coding DNA: TGTGCCAGCAGGAAGGAGGGTCCTAATGAAAAACTGTTTTTT. Its protein product is CASRKEGPNEKLFF.